Following are 14 T cell receptor beta chains from one sample sequenced in a study of human T cells and chemical hapten exposure. Time point in this sample: pre-sensitization, week 0. Treatment defined: therapeutic diphenylcyclopropenone sensitization with weekly scalp DPC. TCRdb reprocessed the RACE reads with MiXCR, giving one entry per CDR3 protein. The repertoire includes more than 150,000 distinct CDR3 sequences, around 30% of them detected once, and roughly 3% sits in the top ten. Sequenced here: whole blood, sampled in connection with sensitization to the hapten diphenylcyclopropenone (DPC). The receptors come from a woman aged 25 to 39 with alopecia areata. Some clones in this sample may be carry-over from other donors' samples.

V usage is TRBV7-2 and J usage is TRBJ2-7; D unresolved. Germline assignment: CDR1 SGHTA and CDR2 FQGNSA. The length of the CDR3 is 14 residues. Trimming took 3 bases from V and 3 from J, leaving 12 bases between them. The CDR3 spells CASSLAQPDYEQYF. The CDR3 DNA reads TGTGCCAGCAGCTTGGCACAGCCTGACTACGAGCAGTACTTC.

The V gene is TRBV6-4, the J gene TRBJ1-6; no clear D gene. In germline, CDR1 is MRHNA, CDR2 SNTAGT. The V end lost 2 bases, the J end lost 7 bases, and 12 bases lay between the germline ends. The CDR3 is 15 amino acids. CDR3 amino acids: CASSDDRGGNSPLHF. The CDR3 DNA sequence: TGTGCCAGCAGTGACGATCGGGGAGGAAATTCACCCCTCCACTTT.

Ten or more counts support this clonotype. The V call is TRBV28, the J call TRBJ2-1; tentative D call: TRBD2 (7 bases). The CDR3 runs to 15 residues. Trimming left V 8 bases short and J 8 bases short, with 22 bases between. Germline assignment: CDR1 MDHEN and CDR2 SYDVKM. CDR3 amino acids: CASSMGASGSDEQFF. For the CDR3, the DNA is TGTGCCAGCTCAATGGGGGCTAGCGGATCAGATGAGCAGTTCTTC.

This clonotype was observed at least ten times. The J gene is TRBJ2-1, the V gene TRBV29-1; D tentatively fits TRBD1 or TRBD2 (5 bases each). The CDR3 contains 14 residues. Trimming took off 6 bases at V and 0 bases at J, with 12 bases between the two ends. Germline V gene sequence: CDR1 SQVTM, CDR2 ANQGSEA. The CDR3 reads CSVDSGFSYNEQFF. For the CDR3, the DNA is TGCAGCGTCGACAGCGGATTCTCCTACAATGAGCAGTTCTTC.

The chain combines TRBV11-1 with TRBJ2-7; D may correspond to TRBD1 or TRBD2 (7 bases each). CDR1 and CDR2 (germline): SGHAT, FQDESV (reference sequence). The CDR3 is 16 residues long. V was pared by 0 bases and J by 3 bases, with 15 bases between. The CDR3: CASSLARGTAIYEQYF. In DNA form, the CDR3 reads TGTGCCAGCAGCTTAGCGCGGGGGACAGCCATCTACGAGCAGTACTTC.

The table lists this clonotype with a count of one. The CDR3 DNA sequence: TGCGCCAGCAGCACGGACGAAAGGGGCTTTTCGGATAATTCACCCCTCCACTTT. Encoded protein: CASSTDERGFSDNSPLHF. The rearrangement uses TRBV4-1 and TRBJ1-6; D is perhaps TRBD1 (5 bases). This CDR3 has 18 amino acids. The V end lost 5 bases, the J end lost 5 bases, and 22 bases lay between the germline ends. Per the germline V gene, CDR1 is MGHRA and CDR2 is YSYEKL.

This sequence joins TRBV2 and TRBJ1-1, with no clear D. Trimming cost V 6 bases and J 7 bases, with 18 bases left between them. Germline lookup yields CDR1 SNHLY and CDR2 FYNNEI. This CDR3 is 14 amino acids long. The CDR3 DNA follows: TGTGCCAGCAGCAAGGGAATAGTTGGGAATGAAGCTTTCTTT. Protein product: CASSKGIVGNEAFF.

This clonotype was observed many times. The chain joins TRBV29-1 to TRBJ1-6; D gene unclear. Trimming cost V 4 bases and J 8 bases, with 12 bases left between them. The CDR3 loop spans 13 amino acids. CDR1 and CDR2 (germline): SQVTM, ANQGSEA. CDR3 loop: CSVALEADSPLHF. The CDR3 bases are TGCAGCGTTGCTTTGGAGGCCGATTCACCCCTCCACTTT. Full variable domain (outside the CDR3, taken from reference TRBV29-1 and TRBJ1-6): SAVISQKPSRDICQRGTSLTIQCQVDSQVTMMFWYRQQPGQSLTLIATANQGSEATYESGFVIDKFPISRPNLTFSTLTVSNMSPEDSSIYLCSVALEADSPLHFGNGTRLTVT.

This chain connects TRBV28 to TRBJ1-4, with 8 bases identical to TRBD1. The CDR3 covers 16 residues. Germline V gives CDR1 MDHEN, CDR2 SYDVKM. V lost 1 base to trimming and J lost 8 bases; unmatched junction nucleotides: 9. In DNA form, the CDR3 reads TGTGCCAGCAGTTTATATGGGCAGGGGGCAAGAGAAAAACTGTTTTTT. Translating gives CASSLYGQGAREKLFF.

The CDR3 nucleotides are TGCAGCGGTGGAGCGGGGGACACTGAAGCTTTCTTT. Its protein is CSGGAGDTEAFF. The chain couples TRBV29-1 to TRBJ1-1; TRBD1 might be the D (5 bases). The CDR3 consists of 12 residues. V lost 7 bases and J 3 bases, leaving 12 bases between the germline ends. Germline values: CDR1 SQVTM, CDR2 ANQGSEA.

This chain joins TRBV29-1 and TRBJ2-2; 9 bases line up with TRBD1. The germline CDR1 and CDR2 sequences are SQVTM and ANQGSEA. After removal of 7 bases from V and 5 bases from J, the junction contained 5 bases not matched to a gene. The CDR3 sequence is 13 residues long. The CDR3 sequence: CSGGQGLTGELFF. For the CDR3, the DNA is TGCAGCGGAGGACAGGGGTTAACCGGGGAGCTGTTTTTT.

The V gene is TRBV12-3 or TRBV12-4, the J gene TRBJ2-2, with D perhaps assigned TRBD1 or TRBD2 (6 bases each). The CDR3 totals 15 residues. The germline V and J ends were trimmed by 5 bases and 9 bases, with 19 bases remaining between them. The CDR3 DNA sequence: TGTGCCAGCAGTCCCCGCAGGGGACTGCACCGGGAGCTGTTTTTT. It codes for CASSPRRGLHRELFF.

This clonotype has a handful of counts. The J gene is TRBJ1-5, the V gene TRBV20-1, with D perhaps matching TRBD1 (5 bases). This CDR3 has 14 amino acids. V lost 2 bases to trimming and J lost 6 bases, with 14 bases between them. Germline V gene data show CDR1 as DFQATT and CDR2 as SNEGSKA (reference sequence). CDR3 in amino acids: CSARRGGAGQPQHF. CDR3 nucleotides: TGCAGTGCTAGACGAGGAGGGGCGGGTCAGCCCCAGCATTTT.

The table lists this clonotype with a few counts. J is TRBJ2-3 and V is TRBV12-3 or TRBV12-4, with TRBD2 identical over 7 bases. With 10 bases clipped from V and 3 bases from J, the junction kept 4 bases outside the gene matches. The CDR3 contains 12 residues. This CDR3 reads CATHGGTDTQYF. CDR3 bases: TGTGCCACGCACGGGGGGACAGATACGCAGTATTTT.